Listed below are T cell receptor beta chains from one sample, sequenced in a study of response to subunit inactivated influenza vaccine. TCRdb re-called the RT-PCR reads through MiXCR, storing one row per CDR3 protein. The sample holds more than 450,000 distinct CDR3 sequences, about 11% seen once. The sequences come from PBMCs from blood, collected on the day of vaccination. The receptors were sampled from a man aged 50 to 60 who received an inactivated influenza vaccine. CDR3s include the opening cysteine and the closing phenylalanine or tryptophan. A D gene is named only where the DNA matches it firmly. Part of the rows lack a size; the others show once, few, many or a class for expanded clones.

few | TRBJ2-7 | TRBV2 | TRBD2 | CASSELAGTSGYEQYF | TGTGCCAGCAGTGAACTGGCGGGGACTAGCGGCTACGAGCAGTACTTC
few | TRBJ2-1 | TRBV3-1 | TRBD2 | CASSQDIRGGPNEQFF | TGTGCCAGCAGCCAAGATATCCGGGGGGGCCCCAATGAGCAGTTCTTC
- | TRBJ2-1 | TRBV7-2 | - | CASSYAYGGVHEQFF | TGTGCCAGCAGCTATGCCTACGGCGGGGTCCATGAGCAGTTCTTC
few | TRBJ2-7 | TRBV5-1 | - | CASSVEGLRGVEQYF | TGCGCCAGCAGCGTGGAAGGTCTCAGGGGTGTCGAGCAGTACTTC
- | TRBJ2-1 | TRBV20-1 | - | CSATLQRVNSNEQFF | TGCAGTGCTACCCTACAGAGGGTCAATAGCAATGAGCAGTTCTTC
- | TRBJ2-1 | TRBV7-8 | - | CASSSIGRFRSQFF | TGTGCCAGCAGCTCCATAGGACGGTTTCGGTCCCAGTTCTTC
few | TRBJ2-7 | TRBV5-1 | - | CASSLALGIYEQYF | TGCGCCAGCAGCTTGGCCTTGGGAATCTACGAGCAGTACTTC
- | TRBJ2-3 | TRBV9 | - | CASSVGRTLGDTQYF | TGTGCCAGCAGCGTGGGGCGGACTCTTGGGGATACGCAGTATTTT
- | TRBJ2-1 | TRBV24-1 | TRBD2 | CATSGQRERGNEQFF | TGTGCCACCAGTGGCCAGCGGGAGAGGGGCAATGAGCAGTTCTTC
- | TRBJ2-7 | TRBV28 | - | CASTPSGLYEQYF | TGTGCCAGCACCCCTTCTGGGCTGTACGAGCAGTACTTC